This T cell receptor (beta chain) was captured by sequencing in a study of OX40 agonist ivuxolimab in advanced cancers. Study background: Earlier treatment with anti-PD-1, anti-PD-L1 or anti-CTLA-4 was permitted, and 30% to 40% had received some.

CDR3 size: 17 residues. CDR1 is MDHEN and CDR2 is SYDVKM in the germline V gene. With 8 bases clipped from V and 4 bases from J, the junction kept 16 bases outside the gene matches. The protocol was immunoSEQ multiplex PCR, while the TCRdb copy is restricted to in-frame clones and leaves out a portion. The table has 85,000 to 100,000 clones, about 87% seen once. The chain joins TRBV28 to TRBJ1-5, with 8 bases identical to TRBD1. This clonotype was sampled from an adult with an advanced solid tumor such as melanoma, head and neck, liver or kidney cancer. The sequencing here drew on CD4+ or CD8+ T cells sorted from blood, taken in a trial of the OX40 agonist ivuxolimab. The CDR3 protein is CASSYSPGQEFNQPQHF. CDR3 DNA: TGTGCCAGCTCCTACTCACCGGGACAGGAGTTTAATCAGCCCCAGCATTTT.